This T cell receptor beta chain was obtained from a study of blood T cell repertoires in COVID-19. The study assigned cohorts using participant-reported clinical history. CDR1 and CDR2 from the germline V gene are SGHNT and YENEEA. J lost 0 bases, V lost 1 base, and 6 bases had no gene match. The CDR3 is 19 amino acids. In this sample, this clone turned up once. Clones were read by immunoSEQ multiplex PCR, and TCRdb kept only the in-frame ones, dropping some. The table has under 350,000 clones, roughly 89% seen once. The specimen was PBMCs or T cells enriched from blood (not recorded which). The sequence was collected from a woman between 40 and 55 years old who had recovered from COVID-19. The chain is built from TRBV11-3 and TRBJ2-1; 13 nucleotides match TRBD2. The CDR3 region has the DNA TGTGCCAGCAGCTTAGGGGTACTAGCGGGAGGGCCCTCCTACAATGAGCAGTTCTTC. Translated: CASSLGVLAGGPSYNEQFF.